Listed below are T cell receptor beta chains from one sample, sequenced in a study of T cell repertoires in cytomegalovirus infection. Via MiXCR, TCRdb re-called the reads, giving one row per CDR3 protein. The table has roughly 990,000 distinct CDR3 sequences, around 32% seen once. The antigens these receptors bind are not known. This specimen consisted of cultured CD8+ T cells from PBMCs, obtained from culture after CMV antigen stimulation. Receptors originate from a human donor in good health (CMV status not recorded). Some clones in this sample may be carry-over from other donors' samples. Each CDR3 is given with its conserved first and last residue. D genes are given only for firm matches. Rows may omit the clone size; those that give it use once, few, many or a size class.

j_call	d_call	clone_size	v_call	cdr3_length	cdr3_nt	cdr3_aa
TRBJ2-2	-	-	TRBV12-5	12	TGTGTACAACAGGGGAACACCGGGGAGCTGTTTTTT	CVQQGNTGELFF
TRBJ2-2	-	few	TRBV6-5	15	TGTGCCACCGACCCCGGGACGGTGAACACCGGGGAGCTGTTTTTT	CATDPGTVNTGELFF
TRBJ2-2	-	-	TRBV4-2	15	TGTGCCAGCAGCCAAGAACCGGGGTACACCGGGGAGCTGTTTTTT	CASSQEPGYTGELFF
TRBJ2-2	-	-	TRBV7-3	17	TGTGCCAGCAGCGACATCCGACAAGGAAGGTTCACCGGGGAGCTGTTTTTT	CASSDIRQGRFTGELFF
TRBJ2-2	-	few	TRBV6-6	12	TGTGCCTTATATACGAACACCGGGGAGCTGTTTTTT	CALYTNTGELFF
TRBJ1-5	-	few	TRBV12-5	14	TGTGCTAGTGGTTTGTTTGTTGGGGAGAGGCCCCAGCATTTT	CASGLFVGERPQHF
TRBJ2-1	-	many	TRBV11-1	13	TGTGCCAGCAGCCCTACGGTTTACAATGAGCAGTTCTTC	CASSPTVYNEQFF
TRBJ2-7	-	-	TRBV7-9	17	TGTGCCAGCAGCTTACCCTCGGGCGCCAGGTCCTCCTACGAGCAGTACTTC	CASSLPSGARSSYEQYF
TRBJ2-3	-	few	TRBV7-4	15	TGTGCCAGCAGCTTATATTTGGACTCCACAGATACGCAGTATTTT	CASSLYLDSTDTQYF
TRBJ2-3	-	few	TRBV7-6	14	TGTGCCAGCAGCTCGGTAGGGTGGGGAGATACGCAGTATTTT	CASSSVGWGDTQYF
TRBJ2-7	-	-	TRBV6-1	14	TGTGCCAGCAGTCATGGGACGCGAAACTACGAGCAGTACTTC	CASSHGTRNYEQYF
TRBJ1-2	-	few	TRBV2	12	TGTGCCAGCAGAGGGGTCAACTATGGCTACACCTTC	CASRGVNYGYTF
TRBJ1-3	TRBD1	-	TRBV14	19	TGTGCCAGCAGCCCGTCCTACAGGGGCCGGGGCTCATCTGGAAACACCATATATTTT	CASSPSYRGRGSSGNTIYF
TRBJ2-5	-	-	TRBV12-3/TRBV12-4	16	TGTGCCAGCAGTTCCTCCCCCAACTTGGGGGGAGAGACCCAGTACTTC	CASSSSPNLGGETQYF
TRBJ1-1	-	-	TRBV14	13	TGTGCCAGCAGCCAAGGACGGTGGCAGCCGGCTTTCTTT	CASSQGRWQPAFF
TRBJ1-1	-	-	TRBV3-1	14	TGTGCCAGCAGCCCCCCTTCAGGGAGCACTGAAGCTTTCTTT	CASSPPSGSTEAFF
TRBJ2-5	-	-	TRBV7-9	14	TGTGCCAGCAGCCCTCCCTCCCTCAAAGAGACCCAGTACTTC	CASSPPSLKETQYF
TRBJ2-7	-	few	TRBV20-1	15	TGCAGTGCTAGAGGACTTGAAGCGGCTTCCTACGAGCAGTACTTC	CSARGLEAASYEQYF
TRBJ2-1	TRBD2	-	TRBV6-1	17	TGTGCCAGCAGTGAAATGGCTAGCGGGGGGTTCGACAATGAGCAGTTCTTC	CASSEMASGGFDNEQFF
TRBJ1-6	TRBD1	-	TRBV7-9	12	TGTGCCAGCAGTCAGGGGGCCCTACCCCTCCACTTT	CASSQGALPLHF
TRBJ2-2	-	-	TRBV12-3/TRBV12-4	13	TGTGCCAGCAGTTTAGTAGGGTACGGGGAGCTGTTTTTT	CASSLVGYGELFF
TRBJ2-7	TRBD1	once	TRBV5-5	16	TGTGCCAGCAGCGATCAGATGGACAGGGGATCCTACGAGCAGTACTTC	CASSDQMDRGSYEQYF